Below, 27 T cell receptor beta chains from the same sample are listed, as sequenced in a study of Graves' ophthalmopathy and Graves' hyperthyroidism. Amplifying from RNA transcripts, the study obtained TCR beta CDR3 regions. HTBI primers served in a first-round RT-PCR, which a second-round multiplex PCR followed. A single record per CDR3 protein comes from TCRdb applying MiXCR to the multiplex PCR reads. The table lists about 620,000 distinct CDR3 sequences, over 20% of them singletons. The sample comprised peripheral blood. The source of these receptors is a woman aged 18-29 years with stable Graves' hyperthyroidism. Some clones in this sample may be carry-over from other donors' samples.

This chain connects TRBV4-1 to TRBJ1-5, with D tentatively TRBD1 (5 bases). Trimming left V 0 bases short and J 1 base short, with 16 bases between. Germline assignment: CDR1 MGHRA and CDR2 YSYEKL. This CDR3 region has 18 residues. Here the CDR3 reads CASSQDGSGHMSNQPQHF. CDR3 sequence (DNA): TGCGCCAGCAGCCAAGATGGGAGCGGACACATGAGCAATCAGCCCCAGCATTTT.

The chain combines TRBV5-8 with TRBJ2-1, with D tentatively TRBD1 (5 bases). CDR1 is SGHTS and CDR2 is YDEGEE in the germline V gene. Trimming cost V 5 bases and J 1 base, with 10 bases left between them. CDR3 length: 14 amino acids. The DNA of the CDR3 is TGTGCCAGCAGTCAGGGTGTTTCCTACAATGAGCAGTTCTTC. The encoded protein is CASSQGVSYNEQFF.

V gene TRBV28 combines with J gene TRBJ1-5, with TRBD1 matching over 7 bases. V was pared by 11 bases and J by 2 bases, with 9 bases of the junction left unmatched. The CDR3 consists of 14 residues. The germline V gene encodes CDR1 MDHEN and CDR2 SYDVKM. CDR3 region: CAGLLGTGNQPQHF. The CDR3 DNA is TGTGCCGGCCTTCTCGGGACAGGCAATCAGCCCCAGCATTTT.

The chain joins TRBV25-1 to TRBJ1-5; tentatively, D is TRBD1 (5 bases). Per the germline V gene, CDR1 is MGHDK and CDR2 is SYGVNS. This CDR3 is 16 amino acids long. Between the trimmed V and J ends, which lost 8 bases and 4 bases, there was a span of 21 bases. The CDR3 coding sequence is TGTGCCAGCCCCCGGGGGACCGCCTTACCAAATCAGCCCCAGCATTTT. Its translation is CASPRGTALPNQPQHF.

J is TRBJ2-7 and V is TRBV12-3 or TRBV12-4, with 13 nucleotides matching TRBD2. V lost 5 bases, J lost 2 bases, and 6 bases stayed unmatched. This CDR3 spans 16 amino acids. DNA of the CDR3: TGTGCCAGCAGTGCCGCCACTAGCGGGGGGGCCTACGAGCAGTACTTC. It translates to CASSAATSGGAYEQYF.

This clonotype showed up just once. One junction end disagrees with the germline gene, perhaps due to a read error. V and J are TRBV6-4 and TRBJ2-7, with 9 bases matching TRBD1. The CDR3 is 15 residues long. The germline V gene encodes CDR1 MRHNA and CDR2 SNTAGT. The CDR3 bases are TGTGCCAGCAGTGTACAGGGGGCATCATCCTACGAGCAGTGCTTC. Translating gives CASSVQGASSYEQCF.

In this sample, this clonotype turned up many times. The junction does not match germline at one end; this may be a read error. This chain joins TRBV7-6 and TRBJ2-5; TRBD2 matches at 8 bases. The V gene's germline CDR1 is SGHVS and CDR2 FNYEAQ. This CDR3 spans 19 amino acids. This CDR3 is CASSLAPGGGSGGGETQYF. The CDR3 DNA follows: TGTGCCAGCAGCCTAGCCCCGGGAGGCGGAAGCGGGGGTGGAGAGACCCAGTACTTC.

This clonotype was seen at least ten times. The CDR3 DNA reads TGTGCCAGCTCACCAGACAGGTCCTACGAGCAGTACTTC. Protein product: CASSPDRSYEQYF. The chain recombines TRBV18 with TRBJ2-7; D might be TRBD1 (6 bases). This CDR3 is built from 13 residues. The germline V and J ends were trimmed by 2 bases and 1 base, with 6 bases remaining between them. In germline, CDR1 is KGHSH, CDR2 LQKENI.

The chain uses TRBV6-1 and TRBJ1-5, with no clear D. The CDR3 totals 15 residues. Trimming removed 3 bases from V and 8 bases from J, with 17 bases in between. Per germline, CDR1 MNHNS and CDR2 SASEGT. The CDR3 region is CASSELDGSEKPQHF. The DNA of the CDR3 is TGTGCCAGCAGTGAGCTGGATGGGTCAGAGAAGCCCCAGCATTTT.

At least ten counts were recorded for this clonotype. This rearrangement joins TRBV6-5 to TRBJ1-2; D is undetermined. This CDR3 is built from 15 residues. V lost 4 bases to trimming and J lost 4 bases, with 16 bases between them. Germline-derived CDR1 and CDR2 are MNHEY and SVGAGI. DNA of the CDR3: TGTGCCAGCAGTTTCTATCCGTCAGCCCTCTATGGCTACACCTTC. Encoded protein: CASSFYPSALYGYTF.

The V and J genes are TRBV6-1 and TRBJ1-1; possible D gene TRBD1, 6 bases. Trimming stripped 5 bases from V and 4 bases from J, with 17 bases between. CDR1 and CDR2 from the germline V gene are MNHNS and SASEGT. The CDR3 is 15 residues long. The DNA for the CDR3 is TGTGCCAGCAGTCTTTTCCACGGAGGGGGCACTGAAGCTTTCTTT. Translation: CASSLFHGGGTEAFF.

There are many counts of this clonotype. The V call is TRBV3-1, the J call TRBJ1-1, with a weak D call TRBD1 (5 bases). The ends were cut back, 1 base at V and 2 bases at J, with 8 bases in the middle. This CDR3 contains 14 residues. The V gene's germline CDR1 is LGHDT and CDR2 YNNKEL (reference sequence). The chain's CDR3 is CASSQVDSNTEAFF. In DNA, the CDR3 is TGTGCCAGCAGCCAAGTCGACAGCAACACTGAAGCTTTCTTT.

As to this clonotype: A much larger clonotype is one base distant, so this may be a read error. The chain recombines TRBV6-1 with TRBJ2-1, with TRBD1 matching 9 bases. The CDR3 is 17 residues long. Germline CDR1 and CDR2: MNHNS and SASEGT. The CDR3 bases are TGTGCCAACAGTGAGGGCCGCTTGGGGACAGGGTACAATGAGCAGTTCTTC. This sequence encodes CANSEGRLGTGYNEQFF.

In its sample, this clonotype was seen many times. The chain joins TRBV27 to TRBJ2-2; D remains unclear. This CDR3 region has 12 residues. Germline V lookup: CDR1 MNHEY, CDR2 SMNVEV (reference sequence). V lost 0 bases and J 7 bases, leaving 3 bases between the germline ends. CDR3: CASSLSGGELFF. The CDR3 nucleotides are TGTGCCAGCAGTTTATCCGGCGGGGAGCTGTTTTTT.

At least ten counts were recorded for this clonotype. The rearrangement links TRBV27 to TRBJ1-1; the match to TRBD1 covers 8 bases. V was clipped by 4 bases and J by 5 bases; unmatched bases: 9. The CDR3 is 15 amino acids. Per germline, CDR1 MNHEY and CDR2 SMNVEV (reference sequence). The CDR3 nucleotides read TGTGCCAGCAGTTCCGCAGGGGGCTTGTGGACTGAAGCTTTCTTT. Its protein is CASSSAGGLWTEAFF.

This clonotype came up many times. This chain links TRBV19 with TRBJ1-2; D not resolved. The CDR3 loop spans 17 amino acids. Germline CDR1 is LNHDA and CDR2 is SQIVND (reference sequence). With 2 bases removed from V and 5 bases from J, the gap between germline ends came to 21 bases. The DNA of the CDR3 is TGTGCCAGTAGTATATCCCCGTCTGGGCAGCAAAGTTATGGCTACACCTTC. Translated, it gives CASSISPSGQQSYGYTF.

The table lists this clonotype with many counts. The chain links TRBV6-1 to TRBJ1-2; maybe TRBD1 (6 bases). CDR3 size: 16 residues. Germline assignment: CDR1 MNHNS and CDR2 SASEGT. The ends were cut back, 0 bases at V and 4 bases at J, with 15 bases in the middle. Here the CDR3 reads CASSEAEGGFGYGYTF. For the CDR3, the DNA is TGTGCCAGCAGTGAAGCGGAGGGGGGCTTTGGCTATGGCTACACCTTC.

This clonotype has at least ten counts. V is TRBV7-6 and J is TRBJ2-7; D possibly corresponds to TRBD1 (6 bases). The CDR3 totals 15 residues. CDR1 and CDR2 from the germline V gene are SGHVS and FNYEAQ. The V gene lost 8 bases and the J gene lost 1 base, with 18 bases spanning the gap. CDR3 DNA sequence: TGTGCCAGCGGGACCCTGGGGGCAGGATCCTACGAGCAGTACTTC. Its translation is CASGTLGAGSYEQYF.

This clonotype was observed at least ten times. This rearrangement joins TRBV6-5 to TRBJ1-1; tentative D call: TRBD1 (5 bases). CDR1 is MNHEY, CDR2 SVGAGI, per germline. This CDR3 contains 15 residues. Trimming took off 2 bases at V and 3 bases at J, with 13 bases between the two ends. CDR3 amino acids: CASSYIGMGDTEAFF. The CDR3 DNA follows: TGTGCCAGCAGTTACATAGGGATGGGGGACACTGAAGCTTTCTTT.

The rearrangement uses TRBV2 and TRBJ2-7; 16 nucleotides line up with TRBD2. CDR3 length: 17 residues. In germline, CDR1 is SNHLY, CDR2 FYNNEI. The junction had 5 bases not matched to a gene; V was cut back by 4 bases and J by 2 bases. For the CDR3, the DNA is TGTGCCAGCAGTGTCTCGGGACTAGCGGGAGGGACCTACGAGCAGTACTTC. Its translation: CASSVSGLAGGTYEQYF.

This clonotype was counted at least ten times. The V call is TRBV5-1, the J call TRBJ1-2; the D gene is possibly TRBD1 (5 bases). V was trimmed by 1 base and J by 4 bases, leaving 11 bases between them. This CDR3 has 14 amino acids. Germline V gene data show CDR1 as SGHRS and CDR2 as YFSETQ. The CDR3, as DNA: TGCGCCAGCAGCTTGAGCCAGGGAAGCTATGGCTACACCTTC. This translates into CASSLSQGSYGYTF.

The chain has TRBV6-5 and TRBJ2-7; no reliable D call. The CDR3 has 15 amino acids. Germline values: CDR1 MNHEY, CDR2 SVGAGI. The V end lost 2 bases, the J end lost 0 bases, and 11 bases lay between the germline ends. CDR3 residues: CASSYGQFTSYEQYF. CDR3 coding DNA: TGTGCCAGCAGTTACGGCCAGTTTACCTCCTACGAGCAGTACTTC.

Points on this clonotype: A read error may account for a junction end that differs from germline. This chain links TRBV19 with TRBJ2-4; D is unresolved. This CDR3 contains 12 residues. CDR1 and CDR2 from the germline V gene are LNHDA and SQIVND (reference sequence). The CDR3 region has the DNA TGTGCCAGTAGTATAGTTGAGAACAGCCTATTCTTC. It translates to CASSIVENSLFF.

In this sample, this clonotype turned up many times. The rearrangement links TRBV6-5 to TRBJ2-5, with 8 bases matching TRBD1. Losses at the gene ends were 6 bases for V and 5 bases for J; bases not matched to a gene: 14. The CDR3 has 16 residues. Germline CDR1 and CDR2: MNHEY and SVGAGI. The CDR3 DNA follows: TGTGCCAGCAGGAGACAGGGGACCCCCGCGGGGGAGACCCAGTACTTC. This translates into CASRRQGTPAGETQYF.

The rearrangement uses TRBV6-5 and TRBJ2-7; D uncertain. The germline V gene has CDR1 MNHEY and CDR2 SVGAGI. The CDR3 consists of 13 residues. V was trimmed by 3 bases and J by 4 bases, leaving 10 bases between them. CDR3 DNA: TGTGCCAGCAGTTATAGTCCGAAATACGAGCAGTACTTC. The encoded protein is CASSYSPKYEQYF.

The sample holds a few counts of this clonotype. V usage is TRBV27 and J usage is TRBJ2-7, with D possibly being TRBD2 (6 bases). The V and J ends lost 3 bases and 1 base respectively, with 16 bases between them. Germline loops: CDR1 MNHEY, CDR2 SMNVEV (reference sequence). The CDR3 sequence is 16 residues long. In DNA, the CDR3 is TGTGCCAGCAGTTTCTTATCCGGGACTTCTTCCTACGAGCAGTACTTC. This encodes CASSFLSGTSSYEQYF.

This chain joins TRBV27 and TRBJ1-1; 9 bases are shared with TRBD1. Germline CDR1 is MNHEY and CDR2 is SMNVEV (reference sequence). The CDR3 covers 18 residues. The V segment lost 6 bases and the J segment 4 bases; nucleotides outside the gene matches: 18. DNA of the CDR3: TGTGCCAGCAGCCCCGAGGTGGGACAGGGACTGTGGGGCACTGAAGCTTTCTTT. Amino acid sequence: CASSPEVGQGLWGTEAFF.